The T cell receptor beta chain under discussion was sequenced for a study of identical twins (TCRdb year 2016). Background for the entire study: TCR alpha and beta repertoires from monozygotic twins, unrelated adults of various ages and cord blood were deep-sequenced to test whether fetal clonotypes persist. To rule out contamination, the twin experiments were replicated at different times with different library preparation protocols.

Beyond this particular receptor, the publication reports: Recombination models systematically underestimated out-of-frame TCR alpha sharing in monozygotic twins but agreed with sharing between unrelated individuals. Zero-insertion analyses could be partly confounded by invariant T cells such as MAIT and iNKT, although diverse VJ usage argued against such confounding for most clonotypes. Fewer insertions were carried by abundant cord blood beta clonotypes, a similar but weaker trend appeared in young adult naive repertoires, and no such trend appeared in memory repertoires. Excess twin sharing in beta out-of-frame sequences was weaker because fewer shared sequences lowered the signal-to-noise ratio. Out-of-frame TCR alpha sequences shared between twins showed an excess of low generation-probability sequences compared with coincidental sharing between unrelated individuals. Because the same donors could not be followed over many years, the conclusions relied on cross-sectional statistical analysis.

Every donor in the study was a healthy Caucasian. The twin cohort comprised three pairs of female monozygotic twins, all aged about 18 to 30 years. The RNA used for TCR libraries was isolated from peripheral blood mononuclear cells. Library creation used 5' RACE. Sequencing used an Illumina HiSeq 2000. A universal primer binding site was introduced by template switching, and a unique molecular identifier was present in the final cDNA, enabling accurate counting of TCR cDNA molecules. Specific primers in the conserved constant-segment region were used to synthesize first-strand cDNA for the TCR alpha and beta chains. Each cDNA library was double barcoded, with a SMART-Mk sample barcode plus Illumina barcodes, to control for contamination. Two successive PCR steps introduced TruSeq adapter sequences along with Illumina sample barcodes. The TCR alpha and beta cDNA libraries were sequenced on the Illumina HiSeq platform using custom primers. The paper's processing steps were these. MiGEC processed the raw reads to extract unique molecular identifiers, while MiXCR was used to determine the CDR3 positions. For each individual, recombination models were inferred using an EM algorithm with the repgenHMM and IGoR tools. Shared clonotypes were analyzed with the tcR package in R, and sharing was normalized by the product of cloneset sizes. To study raw recombination without the effects of thymic and clonal selection, out-of-frame nonproductive sequences were analyzed. TCRdb reran the public reads through fastp at Q25 and MiXCR, keeping productive beta chains. Records with the same CDR3 protein are collapsed into one entry carrying the most frequent genes and DNA. These V and J calls originate from TCRdb's pipeline instead of the authors' own analysis. A total of roughly 570,000 distinct CDR3 sequences appear in this sample, 9% to 10% of them only once. Clones ranked in the top ten supply around 3% of the sample.

The CDR3, from cysteine to phenylalanine, totals 14 residues. The kept DNA is CDR3 alone, 42 bases in frame from the first base. CDR1 and CDR2 (SGHRS, YFSETQ) derive from the germline V gene. V gives up 4 bases and J gives up 0 bases, and the segment between their germline ends measures 10 bases. This clonotype occurred a few times. Its recognized antigen is unknown. No base qualities exist here, and no much larger clone lies one base off it. The same sample was also studied in work on yellow fever vaccine responses in identical twins. As described in the second report: The T cell response to vaccination in identical twins was reported by the authors to appear partly convergent and partly personalized. Focusing on identical twins, the study followed the T cell clones that responded to the vaccine, and did so with precision.

The rearrangement combines TRBV5-1 with TRBJ2-5; the D segment cannot be called with confidence. This receptor was obtained from a woman younger than 35 in good health. The specimen was PBMCs. The DNA reads as follows: TGCGCCAGCAGCCCCGGGTCTGACCAAGAGACCCAGTACTTC. It encodes CASSPGSDQETQYF.